This TCR beta chain was sequenced during a study of blood T cell repertoires in COVID-19. CDR1 and CDR2 (germline): SGHDN, FVKESK. Deletions cut 3 bases from V and 2 bases from J, with 7 bases between. This CDR3 is 13 amino acids long. Repertoires were generated with immunoSEQ multiplex PCR, while TCRdb's copy carries only in-frame clones and drops some. The table shows some 270,000 clones, with approximately 88% occurring only once. The J gene is TRBJ1-2, the V gene TRBV14; D unresolved. The sample taken for sequencing was PBMCs or T cells enriched from blood (not recorded which). The clonotype comes from a middle-aged woman who had been exposed to COVID-19. The CDR3 sequence is CASSQAVNYGYTF. The DNA for the CDR3 is TGTGCCAGCAGCCAGGCCGTCAACTATGGCTACACCTTC. Full variable domain (remainder filled in from reference TRBV14 and TRBJ1-2): EAGVTQFPSHSVIEKGQTVTLRCDPISGHDNLYWYRRVMGKEIKFLLHFVKESKQDESGMPNNRFLAERTGGTYSTLKVQPAELEDSGVYFCASSQAVNYGYTFGSGTRLTVV.